This T cell receptor beta chain was profiled in a study of blood T cell repertoires in COVID-19 (TCRdb year 2020). Turning to the overall study: Samples from collaborators originated in the United States, Italy and Spain and spanned both the acute and convalescent phases of COVID-19. Deeply sampled blood TCRbeta repertoires from subjects exposed to, actively infected with, or recovered from COVID-19 were included in the dataset. A freely available public database, intended as a resource for researchers studying the immune response to SARS-CoV-2, is where the repertoires were released. HLA class I and class II types, where available, came from metadata supplied by the sample provider rather than from assay-based typing. The prospective study material was composed of cDNA or gDNA derived from T cells, B-cell-depleted T cells, or PBMCs. A de-identified subject ID, COVID-19 status, age in years and sex were almost always included in the sample metadata. Samples came from the ongoing ImmuneRACE study (first 160 participants) plus 1,254 subjects from 6 global collaborators. Broad study findings and their caveats: The quantity of clinical and demographic metadata differed by source and by participant and was supplied without curation.

The immunoSEQ Assay, a bias-controlled multiplex PCR, was used to amplify TCRbeta CDR3 regions from genomic DNA. The authors' pipeline ran thus. Nucleated cell counts per sample were estimated from amplification of reference gene primers within the assay. To quantify the absolute abundance of each unique TCRbeta CDR3 rearrangement, sequence reads were collapsed and filtered. For each sample, productive Simpson clonality was calculated by taking the square root of Simpson's diversity index across productive rearrangements. This is the immuneACCESS table as TCRdb keeps it, with only in-frame sequences that have V and J called. A part of the clones is gone; compared with another copy, unresolved V genes explain less than half, and the rest is unexplained. V, J and clone size reflect that table, while D and trimming were determined from the DNA. The sample contains 150,000 to 200,000 clones, about 89% of them found a single time. The ten largest clones represent roughly 3% of the sample.

The collaborating institutions used their own protocols to collect whole blood in K2EDTA tubes. For TCRbeta analysis, collaborators shipped samples as frozen whole blood, isolated PBMCs, or DNA extracted from either of those sample types. Comment on this clone: Its antigen has not been determined. No base-level quality is on record; no much larger clone is a single base apart.

V and J lose 0 bases and 1 base, and a span of 7 bases separates them. Looking up the germline V gene (reference sequence) yields CDR1 MNHEY and CDR2 SMNVEV. From its cysteine to its phenylalanine, the CDR3 spans 14 amino acids. Only the CDR3 region is kept as DNA, spanning 42 bases read in frame from base 1. The clonotype originates from a man aged 65-85 years with acute or convalescent COVID-19. The sequence joins TRBV27 to TRBJ2-7; the D gene is possibly TRBD1, with 6 bases matching. The sample comprised peripheral blood. CDR3 region: CASSLSRGSYEQYF. The sequence in DNA is TGTGCCAGCAGTTTATCGAGGGGGTCCTACGAGCAGTACTTC.